The present entry profiles one T cell receptor beta chain with its context. Clones were sequenced by immunoSEQ multiplex PCR, and TCRdb holds only the in-frame ones, with some missing. Of 260,000 or so clones in the sample, 88% were seen once. These data belong to a study of blood T cell repertoires in COVID-19. The source is a man younger than 30 with active or convalescent COVID-19. Source material: peripheral blood.

The CDR3 coding sequence is TGTGCCAGTAGTTGGGGGCTCGAAAGCAATCAGCCCCAGCATTTT. This codes for CASSWGLESNQPQHF. The V gene is TRBV19, the J gene TRBJ1-5; possible D gene TRBD1, 6 bases. V was pared by 5 bases and J by 1 base, with 12 bases between. The CDR3 loop spans 15 amino acids. Germline V lookup: CDR1 LNHDA, CDR2 SQIVND (reference sequence).